This T cell receptor beta chain was identified in a study of shared clonotypes between healthy human individuals. Study-wide background: Donors, aged 18 to 49, were a couple of women and three men.

Notes on this clone: Its cognate antigen is unknown.

Broader study findings: Shared clonotypes across all four donors exceeded non-shared ones in generation probability. Incompleteness in sorted-subset sequencing, despite large depth, was shown by rarefaction. The diversity represented, both genetic and in exposure history, was limited by few donors.

The assay was immunoSEQ multiplex PCR, and TCRdb's table has in-frame clones only and misses some. This table has over a million clones, around 78% appearing once. Germline values: CDR1 LNHDA, CDR2 SQIVND (reference sequence). The CDR3 consists of 16 residues. Trimming shortened V by 5 bases and J by 0 bases, and 17 bases separated the two germline ends. The sequenced sample was memory CD4+ T cells from PBMCs. Subset of the sample: CD45RA-negative fraction. V is TRBV19 and J is TRBJ2-7; D call uncertain. The sequence was obtained from a man aged 18 to 29 in good health. Some clones in this sample may be carry-over from other donors' samples. The CDR3, as DNA: TGTGCCAGTAGTGCCCCGGGCGGAACGAGCTCCTACGAGCAGTACTTC. Translated, it gives CASSAPGGTSSYEQYF.